The text below deals with one TCR beta chain. Its antigen is as yet unknown. The data were obtained in a study of T-cell memory formation after mild COVID-19. For the study at large: Clusters were largely donor specific. General study points: Researchers found some responding clones in pre-infection memory, a sign that cross-reactive memory joined. While clones contracting from day 15 to 85 were balanced between CD4 and CD8, later expanders leaned CD4+. The study found contracting CD4+ clones mainly in CM and EM and contracting CD8+ clones in EMRA.

The V gene lost 5 bases and the J gene lost 3 bases, with 14 bases spanning the gap. The CDR3 runs to 14 residues. Per the germline V gene, CDR1 is MNHNS and CDR2 is SASEGT. TCRdb redid the calling of the 5' RACE reads with MiXCR, one entry per CDR3 protein. The data show about 250,000 distinct CDR3 sequences, 15% seen once. The specimen was PBMCs or a T cell subset sorted from them (not recorded which). This chain uses TRBV6-1 with TRBJ2-7; the D is unclear. The source is an adult woman who had mild COVID-19 (a few samples of this study predate the infection). Cell type and time point are not known. The CDR3 loop reads CASSREILVYEQYF. The CDR3 DNA is TGTGCCAGCAGTCGCGAGATCCTGGTCTACGAGCAGTACTTC.